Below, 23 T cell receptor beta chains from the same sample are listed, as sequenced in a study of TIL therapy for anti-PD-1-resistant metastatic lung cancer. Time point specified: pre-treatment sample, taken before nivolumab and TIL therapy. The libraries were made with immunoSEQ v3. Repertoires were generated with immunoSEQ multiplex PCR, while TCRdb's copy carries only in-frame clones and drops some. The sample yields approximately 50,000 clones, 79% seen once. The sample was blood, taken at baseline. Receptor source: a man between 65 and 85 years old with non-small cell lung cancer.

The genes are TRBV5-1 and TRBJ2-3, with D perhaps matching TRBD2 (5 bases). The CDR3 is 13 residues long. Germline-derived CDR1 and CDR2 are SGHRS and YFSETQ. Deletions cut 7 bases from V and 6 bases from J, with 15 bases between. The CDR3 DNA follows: TGCGCCAGCGCCCGGCTAGGAGGCGATACGCAGTATTTT. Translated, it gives CASARLGGDTQYF. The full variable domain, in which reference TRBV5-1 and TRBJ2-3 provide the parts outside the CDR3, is KAGVTQTPRYLIKTRGQQVTLSCSPISGHRSVSWYQQTPGQGLQFLFEYFSETQRNKGNFPGRFSGRQFSNSRSEMNVSTLELGDSALYLCASARLGGDTQYFGPGTRLTVL.

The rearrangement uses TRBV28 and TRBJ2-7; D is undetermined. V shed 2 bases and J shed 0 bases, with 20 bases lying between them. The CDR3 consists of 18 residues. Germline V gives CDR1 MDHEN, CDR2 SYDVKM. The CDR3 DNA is TGTGCCAGCAGTTTAAGTATGGCAGGAAACCCTTACTCCTACGAGCAGTACTTC. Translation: CASSLSMAGNPYSYEQYF.

The CDR3 reads CASSAEPGQGNSPLHF. CDR3 nucleotide sequence: TGTGCCAGCAGTGCCGAACCGGGACAGGGGAATTCACCCCTCCACTTT. The V call is TRBV7-9, the J call TRBJ1-6, with 10 bases matching TRBD1. Germline V CDR1 and CDR2: SEHNR, FQNEAQ (reference sequence). This CDR3 has 16 residues. The J segment lost 7 bases and the V segment lost 6 bases, leaving 9 bases of the junction unmatched.

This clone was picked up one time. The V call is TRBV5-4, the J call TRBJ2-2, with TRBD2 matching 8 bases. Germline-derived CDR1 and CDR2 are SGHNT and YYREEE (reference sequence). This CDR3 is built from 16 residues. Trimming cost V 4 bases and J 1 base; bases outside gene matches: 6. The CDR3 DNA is TGTGCCAGCAGCCAATACGGGAGGGGGAACACCGGGGAGCTGTTTTTT. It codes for CASSQYGRGNTGELFF.

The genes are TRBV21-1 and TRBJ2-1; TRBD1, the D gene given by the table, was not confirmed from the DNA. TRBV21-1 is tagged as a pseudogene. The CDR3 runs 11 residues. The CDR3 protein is CASSRRDREFF. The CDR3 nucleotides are TGTGCCAGCAGCAGAAGAGACAGAGAGTTCTTC.

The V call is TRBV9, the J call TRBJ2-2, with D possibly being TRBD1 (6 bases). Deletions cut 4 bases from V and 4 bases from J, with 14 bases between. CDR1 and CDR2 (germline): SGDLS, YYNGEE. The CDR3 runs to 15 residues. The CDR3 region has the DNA TGTGCCAGCAGCTCCAGACAGGTCGGCACCGGGGAGCTGTTTTTT. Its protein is CASSSRQVGTGELFF. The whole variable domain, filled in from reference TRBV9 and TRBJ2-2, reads DSGVTQTPKHLITATGQRVTLRCSPRSGDLSVYWYQQSLDQGLQFLIQYYNGEERAKGNILERFSAQQFPDLHSELNLSSLELGDSALYFCASSSRQVGTGELFFGEGSRLTVL.

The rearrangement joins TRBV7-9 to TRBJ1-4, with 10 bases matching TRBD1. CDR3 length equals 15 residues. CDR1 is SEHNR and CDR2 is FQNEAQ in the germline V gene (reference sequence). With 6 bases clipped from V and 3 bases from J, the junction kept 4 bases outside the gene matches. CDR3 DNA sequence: TGTGCCAGCAGAAGACAGGGGGCTGCTAATGAAAAACTGTTTTTT. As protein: CASRRQGAANEKLFF.

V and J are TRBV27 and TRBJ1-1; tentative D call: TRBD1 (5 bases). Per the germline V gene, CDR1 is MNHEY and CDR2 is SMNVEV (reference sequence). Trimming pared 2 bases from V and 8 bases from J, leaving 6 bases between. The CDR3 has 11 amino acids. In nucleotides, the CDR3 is TGTGCCAGCAGTTTACGGGGGGAAGCTTTCTTT. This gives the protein CASSLRGEAFF.

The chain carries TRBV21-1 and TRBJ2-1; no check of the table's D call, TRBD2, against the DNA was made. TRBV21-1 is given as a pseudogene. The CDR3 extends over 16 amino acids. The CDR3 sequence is CASSKGRCVPYNEQFF. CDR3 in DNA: TGTGCCAGCAGCAAAGGTCGTTGCGTGCCTTACAATGAGCAGTTCTTC.

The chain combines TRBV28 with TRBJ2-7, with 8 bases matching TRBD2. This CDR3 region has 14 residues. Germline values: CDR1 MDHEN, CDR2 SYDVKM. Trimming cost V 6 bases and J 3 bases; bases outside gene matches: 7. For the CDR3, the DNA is TGTGCCAGCAGACCGGGACTAGGCCTCTACGAGCAGTACTTC. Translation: CASRPGLGLYEQYF.

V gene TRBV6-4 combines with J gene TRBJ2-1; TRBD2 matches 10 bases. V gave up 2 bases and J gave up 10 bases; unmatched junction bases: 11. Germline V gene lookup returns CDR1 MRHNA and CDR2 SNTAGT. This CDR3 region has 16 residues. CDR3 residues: CASSDDPGLARREQFF. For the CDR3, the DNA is TGTGCCAGCAGTGACGATCCGGGACTAGCGCGGCGGGAGCAGTTCTTC.

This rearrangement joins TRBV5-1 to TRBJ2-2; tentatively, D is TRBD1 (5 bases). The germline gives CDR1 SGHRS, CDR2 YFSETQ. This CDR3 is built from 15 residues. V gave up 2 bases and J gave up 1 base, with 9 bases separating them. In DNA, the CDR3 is TGCGCCAGCAGCTTTTTCAGGGTGAACACCGGGGAGCTGTTTTTT. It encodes CASSFFRVNTGELFF.

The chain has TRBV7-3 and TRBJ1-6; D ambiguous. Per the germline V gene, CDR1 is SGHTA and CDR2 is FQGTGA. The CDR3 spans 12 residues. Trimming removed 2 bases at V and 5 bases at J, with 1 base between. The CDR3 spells CASSLDNSPLHF. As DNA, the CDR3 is TGTGCCAGCAGCTTAGATAATTCACCCCTCCACTTT.

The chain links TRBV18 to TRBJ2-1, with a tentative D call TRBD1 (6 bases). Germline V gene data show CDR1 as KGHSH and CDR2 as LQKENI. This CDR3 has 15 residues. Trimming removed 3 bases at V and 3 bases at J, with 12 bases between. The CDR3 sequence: CASSPWTDLYNEQFF. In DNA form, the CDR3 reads TGTGCCAGCTCACCCTGGACAGACCTCTACAATGAGCAGTTCTTC.

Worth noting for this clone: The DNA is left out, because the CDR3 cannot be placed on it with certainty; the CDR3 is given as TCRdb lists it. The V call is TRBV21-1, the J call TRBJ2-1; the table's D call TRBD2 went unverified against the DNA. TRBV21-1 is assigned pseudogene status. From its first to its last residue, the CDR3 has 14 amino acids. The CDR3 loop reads CASSTVARGNEQFF.

CDR3 sequence reads: CASSRDRKETQYF. The CDR3, as DNA: TGTGCCAGCAGCCGGGACAGAAAAGAGACCCAGTACTTC. The V gene is TRBV6-6, the J gene TRBJ2-5; 7 bases map to TRBD1. CDR1 is MNHNY, CDR2 SVGAGI, per germline (reference sequence). The trim removed 6 bases at V and 3 bases at J, leaving 4 bases unmatched. This CDR3 spans 13 amino acids.

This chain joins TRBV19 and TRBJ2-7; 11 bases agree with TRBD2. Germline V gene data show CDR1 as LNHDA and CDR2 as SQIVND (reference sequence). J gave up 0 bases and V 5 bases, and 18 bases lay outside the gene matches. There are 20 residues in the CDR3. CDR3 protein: CASSFTPVGTSGGSSYEQYF. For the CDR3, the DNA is TGTGCCAGTAGTTTCACACCCGTTGGGACTAGCGGAGGCAGCTCCTACGAGCAGTACTTC.

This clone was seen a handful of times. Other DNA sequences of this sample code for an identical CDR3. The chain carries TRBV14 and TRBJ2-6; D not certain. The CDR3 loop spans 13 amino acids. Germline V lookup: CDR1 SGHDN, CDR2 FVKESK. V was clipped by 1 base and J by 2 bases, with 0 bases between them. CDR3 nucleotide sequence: TGTGCCAGCAGCCAAGCTGGGGCCAACGTCCTGACTTTC. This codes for CASSQAGANVLTF. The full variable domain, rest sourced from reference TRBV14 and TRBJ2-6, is EAGVTQFPSHSVIEKGQTVTLRCDPISGHDNLYWYRRVMGKEIKFLLHFVKESKQDESGMPNNRFLAERTGGTYSTLKVQPAELEDSGVYFCASSQAGANVLTFGAGSRLTVL.

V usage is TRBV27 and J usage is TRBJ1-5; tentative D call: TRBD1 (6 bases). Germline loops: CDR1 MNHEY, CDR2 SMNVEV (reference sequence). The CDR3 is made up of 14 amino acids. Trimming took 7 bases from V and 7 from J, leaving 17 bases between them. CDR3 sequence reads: CASNRALLGQPQHF. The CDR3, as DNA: TGTGCCAGCAACAGGGCCCTCCTGGGGCAGCCCCAGCATTTT.

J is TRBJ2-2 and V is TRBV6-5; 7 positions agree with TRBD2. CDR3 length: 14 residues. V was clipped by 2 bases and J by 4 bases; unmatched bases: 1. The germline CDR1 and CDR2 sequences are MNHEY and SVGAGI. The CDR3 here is CASSYGEGTGELFF. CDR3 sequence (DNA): TGTGCCAGCAGTTACGGGGAGGGCACCGGGGAGCTGTTTTTT.

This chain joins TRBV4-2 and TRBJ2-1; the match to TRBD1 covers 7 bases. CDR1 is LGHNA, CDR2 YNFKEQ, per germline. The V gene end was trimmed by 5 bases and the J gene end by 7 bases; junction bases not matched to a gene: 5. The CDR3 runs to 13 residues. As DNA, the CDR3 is TGTGCCAGCAGCGGTCAGGGGGAGAATGAGCAGTTCTTC. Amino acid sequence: CASSGQGENEQFF.

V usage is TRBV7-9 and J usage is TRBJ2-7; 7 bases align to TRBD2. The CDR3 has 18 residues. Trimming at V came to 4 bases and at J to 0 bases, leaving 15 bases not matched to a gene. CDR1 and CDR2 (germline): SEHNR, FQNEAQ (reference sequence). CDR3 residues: CASSSLRGENYASYEQYF. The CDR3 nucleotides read TGTGCCAGCAGCTCATTACGGGGGGAGAATTACGCCTCCTACGAGCAGTACTTC.

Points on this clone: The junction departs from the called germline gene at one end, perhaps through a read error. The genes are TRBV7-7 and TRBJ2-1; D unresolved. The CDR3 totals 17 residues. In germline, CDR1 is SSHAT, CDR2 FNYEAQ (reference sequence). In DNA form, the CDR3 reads TGTGCTAGCAGCTTAGCTAGTTCGCCCAGTGGGTACAATGAGCAGTTCTTC. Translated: CASSLASSPSGYNEQFF.